This passage covers 32 T cell receptor beta chains from one sample sequenced in a study of shared T cell receptors in the human thymus. TCRdb keeps only in-frame clones here, not all; method: immunoSEQ multiplex PCR. The sample yields 500,000 to 550,000 clones, approximately 78% seen once. These data were also reused for a study on human thymus T cells.

Sequencing was performed on thymocytes. All receptors come from a boy under three years old with a congenital heart defect.

V gene TRBV7-6 combines with J gene TRBJ2-2; TRBD2 matches 10 bases. V lost 7 bases, J lost 6 bases, and 8 bases stayed unmatched. From germline, CDR1 is SGHVS and CDR2 FNYEAQ. The length of the CDR3 is 15 residues. CDR3: CASTPRSGRAGELFF. CDR3 coding DNA: TGTGCCAGCACCCCGCGAAGCGGGAGGGCCGGGGAGCTGTTTTTT. Full variable domain (rest looked up from reference TRBV7-6 and TRBJ2-2): GAGVSQSPRYKVTKRGQDVALRCDPISGHVSLYWYRQALGQGPEFLTYFNYEAQQDKSGLPNDRFSAERPEGSISTLTIQRTEQRDSAMYRCASTPRSGRAGELFFGEGSRLTVL.

This chain joins TRBV15 and TRBJ1-1; TRBD1 is a possible D gene (6 bases). CDR1 and CDR2 (germline): LNHNV, YYDKDF (reference sequence). Trimming cost V 4 bases and J 3 bases, with 18 bases left between them. The CDR3 totals 16 residues. Here the CDR3 DNA reads TGTGCCACCAGCACCGGGGAGGGGGAGTGGGACACTGAAGCTTTCTTT. This gives the protein CATSTGEGEWDTEAFF.

This clone was detected a few times. V and J are TRBV4-1 and TRBJ2-5, with D possibly being TRBD1 (5 bases). The CDR3 is 14 residues long. Germline values: CDR1 MGHRA, CDR2 YSYEKL. Trimming pared 2 bases from V and 5 bases from J, leaving 12 bases between. Here the CDR3 reads CASSQPSRVETQYF. The CDR3 DNA reads TGCGCCAGCAGCCAACCCTCCAGGGTGGAGACCCAGTACTTC.

The genes are TRBV28 and TRBJ1-5; 10 bases map to TRBD1. Germline V gene sequence: CDR1 MDHEN, CDR2 SYDVKM. This CDR3 comprises 19 residues. V lost 6 bases and J lost 0; bases outside the gene matches: 14. This chain's CDR3 is CASRKGQGPRGDSNQPQHF. For the CDR3, the DNA is TGTGCCAGCAGAAAGGGACAGGGGCCGCGGGGTGATAGCAATCAGCCCCAGCATTTT.

V usage is TRBV7-9 and J usage is TRBJ1-3; the match to TRBD1 covers 7 bases. The V gene's germline CDR1 is SEHNR and CDR2 FQNEAQ (reference sequence). The CDR3 totals 17 residues. V lost 4 bases, J lost 0 bases, and 9 bases stayed unmatched. CDR3 coding DNA: TGTGCCAGCAGCTATCTCCGGAGGGGGCCCTCTGGAAACACCATATATTTT. Protein product: CASSYLRRGPSGNTIYF. The full variable domain, with the rest looked up from reference TRBV7-9 and TRBJ1-3, is DTGVSQNPRHKITKRGQNVTFRCDPISEHNRLYWYRQTLGQGPEFLTYFQNEAQLEKSRLLSDRFSAERPKGSFSTLEIQRTEQGDSAMYLCASSYLRRGPSGNTIYFGEGSWLTVV.

This clone was detected a few times. This chain connects TRBV13 to TRBJ2-3; D is possibly TRBD2 (5 bases). The CDR3 totals 14 residues. Trimming left V 1 base short and J 5 bases short, with 10 bases between. From germline, CDR1 is PRHDT and CDR2 FYEKMQ (reference sequence). The CDR3 bases are TGTGCCAGCAGCTTAGTCTCTGAGGGAGATACGCAGTATTTT. This translates into CASSLVSEGDTQYF.

V and J are TRBV28 and TRBJ2-1, with 7 bases identical to TRBD2. Germline CDR1 MDHEN, CDR2 SYDVKM. V was pared by 6 bases and J by 4 bases, with 12 bases of the junction left unmatched. The CDR3 length is 16 residues. The CDR3 DNA reads TGTGCCAGCAGCTCGTTCCTAGCGGCAGCGTACAATGAGCAGTTCTTC. As protein: CASSSFLAAAYNEQFF.

This clone showed up just once. The V gene is TRBV4-1, the J gene TRBJ2-1; D not certain. V was clipped by 1 base and J by 4 bases, with 20 bases between them. Germline CDR1 is MGHRA and CDR2 is YSYEKL. This CDR3 comprises 18 residues. This CDR3 reads CASSQVSTGLSPYNEQFF. CDR3 bases: TGCGCCAGCAGCCAAGTCTCGACTGGCTTATCCCCATACAATGAGCAGTTCTTC.

This clone was recorded once. The genes are TRBV6-1 and TRBJ2-1; D uncertain. CDR3 length: 10 residues. V was pared by 10 bases and J by 5 bases, with 6 bases between. Germline V lookup: CDR1 MNHNS, CDR2 SASEGT. CDR3 bases: TGTGCCACCTGCGACAATGAGCAGTTCTTC. This sequence encodes CATCDNEQFF.

The V call is TRBV27, the J call TRBJ1-1; 7 bases map to TRBD1. This CDR3 contains 16 residues. V gave up 4 bases and J gave up 3 bases; unmatched junction bases: 11. Germline CDR1 is MNHEY and CDR2 is SMNVEV (reference sequence). The CDR3 region has the DNA TGTGCCAGCAGTTCAGCTAATTACAGGGGTTACACTGAAGCTTTCTTT. It codes for CASSSANYRGYTEAFF.

V usage is TRBV4-1 and J usage is TRBJ2-7; D uncertain. This CDR3 is 13 amino acids long. V was shortened by 0 bases and J by 4 bases, with 7 bases between the two germline ends. CDR1 is MGHRA, CDR2 YSYEKL, per germline. CDR3 coding DNA: TGCGCCAGCAGCCAAGACCGTATATACGAGCAGTACTTC. Its protein is CASSQDRIYEQYF.

This chain connects TRBV5-5 to TRBJ2-7; D ambiguous. The CDR3 sequence is 14 residues long. Trimming pared 2 bases from V and 2 bases from J, leaving 11 bases between. Germline CDR1 SGHKS, CDR2 YYEKEE (reference sequence). The CDR3 here is CASSFYSRTYEQYF. For the CDR3, the DNA is TGTGCCAGCAGCTTTTACTCTCGTACCTACGAGCAGTACTTC.

The chain combines TRBV30 with TRBJ2-5, with 10 bases fitting TRBD2. Trimming at V came to 4 bases and at J to 6 bases, leaving 11 bases not matched to a gene. CDR1 and CDR2 from the germline V gene are GTSNPN and SVGIG (reference sequence). The CDR3 runs 15 residues. The CDR3 loop is CAWKGGLAGVQTQYF. As DNA, the CDR3 is TGTGCCTGGAAGGGGGGGCTAGCGGGAGTACAGACCCAGTACTTC.

This chain joins TRBV18 and TRBJ2-7; the D is unclear. Germline assignment: CDR1 KGHSH and CDR2 LQKENI. V was shortened by 3 bases and J by 4 bases, with 13 bases between the two germline ends. This CDR3 has 14 residues. The CDR3 DNA reads as TGTGCCAGCTCACCCTCCCCACTTTTATACGAGCAGTACTTC. It yields the protein CASSPSPLLYEQYF.

The rearrangement uses TRBV28 and TRBJ1-5, with 7 bases aligning to TRBD1. V lost 4 bases and J lost 0; bases outside the gene matches: 0. The CDR3 covers 14 residues. Germline V gene data show CDR1 as MDHEN and CDR2 as SYDVKM. CDR3 coding DNA: TGTGCCAGCAGTTGGGACAGTAGCAATCAGCCCCAGCATTTT. It codes for CASSWDSSNQPQHF.

The gene calls are TRBV27 and TRBJ2-3; TRBD2 aligns across 8 bases. The CDR3 sequence is 17 residues long. The germline V gene encodes CDR1 MNHEY and CDR2 SMNVEV (reference sequence). After removal of 0 bases from V and 1 base from J, the junction contained 6 bases not matched to a gene. The DNA for the CDR3 is TGTGCCAGCAGTTTATCGCGATCAGCGGGGGGCACAGATACGCAGTATTTT. It specifies CASSLSRSAGGTDTQYF.

The chain has TRBV7-9 and TRBJ1-1; the D gene is possibly TRBD1 (5 bases). Germline V gives CDR1 SEHNR, CDR2 FQNEAQ (reference sequence). Trimming cost V 1 base and J 4 bases, with 13 bases left between them. This CDR3 has 15 amino acids. Here the CDR3 reads CASSLEQGGSTEAFF. For the CDR3, the DNA is TGTGCCAGCAGCTTAGAGCAGGGCGGGAGCACTGAAGCTTTCTTT.

The rearrangement uses TRBV28 and TRBJ2-3, with 12 bases identical to TRBD2. The CDR3 is 18 residues long. J lost 2 bases, V lost 5 bases, and 11 bases had no gene match. Germline V gene sequence: CDR1 MDHEN, CDR2 SYDVKM. The CDR3 here is CASSLGTSGPFNTDTQYF. DNA for the CDR3: TGTGCCAGCAGTCTGGGGACTAGCGGGCCCTTCAACACAGATACGCAGTATTTT. The full variable domain, its missing parts supplied by reference TRBV28 and TRBJ2-3, is DVKVTQSSRYLVKRTGEKVFLECVQDMDHENMFWYRQDPGLGLRLIYFSYDVKMKEKGDIPEGYSVSREKKERFSLILESASTNQTSMYLCASSLGTSGPFNTDTQYFGPGTRLTVL.

The chain carries TRBV19 and TRBJ2-7, with no clear D. This CDR3 contains 13 residues. Germline values: CDR1 LNHDA, CDR2 SQIVND (reference sequence). V was shortened by 6 bases and J by 7 bases, with 16 bases between the two germline ends. The CDR3 nucleotides are TGTGCCAGTAGCCCTCGGAGCCCTGAGGAGCAGTACTTC. This gives the protein CASSPRSPEEQYF.

J is TRBJ1-2 and V is TRBV4-1, with 10 bases fitting TRBD1. The length of the CDR3 is 17 residues. The J segment lost 6 bases and the V segment lost 1 base, leaving 11 bases of the junction unmatched. Germline CDR1 MGHRA, CDR2 YSYEKL. CDR3 DNA: TGCGCCAGCAGCCAAGTGTTTGCCGACAGGGGGCACCATGGCTACACCTTC. Its translation is CASSQVFADRGHHGYTF.

The chain has TRBV11-2 and TRBJ2-7; TRBD2 aligns across 10 bases. Germline assignment: CDR1 SGHAT and CDR2 FQNNGV. There are 17 residues in the CDR3. After removal of 5 bases from V and 1 base from J, the junction contained 11 bases not matched to a gene. The CDR3: CASSLSGRITVSYEQYF. For the CDR3, the DNA is TGTGCCAGCAGCCTTAGCGGGAGGATCACCGTATCCTACGAGCAGTACTTC.

As to this clone: Other DNA sequences in this sample translate to the same CDR3. The V gene is TRBV30, the J gene TRBJ1-2; D remains ambiguous. V was clipped by 0 bases and J by 3 bases, with 8 bases between them. Per germline, CDR1 GTSNPN and CDR2 SVGIG (reference sequence). This CDR3 is 13 amino acids long. The CDR3 reads CAWSVPPYYGYTF. The CDR3 coding sequence is TGTGCCTGGAGTGTTCCTCCTTACTATGGCTACACCTTC.

V gene TRBV25-1 combines with J gene TRBJ2-5; tentatively, D is TRBD1 (7 bases). Trimming removed 1 base from V and 4 bases from J, with 13 bases in between. In germline, CDR1 is MGHDK, CDR2 SYGVNS. This CDR3 is 15 amino acids long. This CDR3 is CASSEFGGGRETQYF. DNA for the CDR3: TGTGCCAGCAGTGAATTTGGAGGGGGCAGAGAGACCCAGTACTTC.

This rearrangement joins TRBV5-1 to TRBJ2-3, with TRBD2 matching 7 bases. Germline CDR1 SGHRS, CDR2 YFSETQ. The CDR3 spans 16 residues. V trimming: 0 bases; J trimming: 3 bases; junction bases outside the gene matches: 7. The CDR3 DNA sequence: TGCGCCAGCAGCTTGGACGCGGGAGAACAGACAGATACGCAGTATTTT. As protein: CASSLDAGEQTDTQYF. The variable domain in full, completed from reference TRBV5-1 and TRBJ2-3, reads KAGVTQTPRYLIKTRGQQVTLSCSPISGHRSVSWYQQTPGQGLQFLFEYFSETQRNKGNFPGRFSGRQFSNSRSEMNVSTLELGDSALYLCASSLDAGEQTDTQYFGPGTRLTVL.

CDR3 loop: CASSPCPAGVWNEQFF. The CDR3 nucleotides are TGTGCCAGCAGCCCCTGTCCAGCGGGAGTTTGGAATGAGCAGTTCTTC. The chain joins TRBV9 to TRBJ2-1, with TRBD2 matching 8 bases. Unmatched junction bases numbered 13, after V lost 4 bases and J lost 7 bases. This CDR3 has 16 amino acids. Germline V CDR1 and CDR2: SGDLS, YYNGEE.

This rearrangement joins TRBV19 to TRBJ2-5, with 8 bases that match TRBD1. From germline, CDR1 is LNHDA and CDR2 SQIVND (reference sequence). The CDR3 spans 15 residues. The V segment lost 1 base and the J segment 3 bases; nucleotides outside the gene matches: 4. The CDR3 DNA is TGTGCCAGTAGTATAGGTCGGACAGGGAAAGAGACCCAGTACTTC. Its protein product is CASSIGRTGKETQYF.

In this sample, this clone turned up a few times. The chain combines TRBV28 with TRBJ1-1; D remains ambiguous. Germline V gene data show CDR1 as MDHEN and CDR2 as SYDVKM. The CDR3 sequence is 13 residues long. V was cut by 5 bases and J by 10 bases, with 17 bases left in between. CDR3 protein: CASSAGSLGGAFF. DNA of the CDR3: TGTGCCAGCAGTGCCGGGTCCCTAGGAGGAGCTTTCTTT.

This clone showed up just a few times. The J gene is TRBJ2-5, the V gene TRBV11-2, with no clear D. Trimming shortened V by 0 bases and J by 5 bases, and 10 bases separated the two germline ends. Germline V gene sequence: CDR1 SGHAT, CDR2 FQNNGV. The CDR3 loop spans 14 amino acids. The CDR3 reads CASSLDSLSETQYF. The CDR3 region has the DNA TGTGCCAGCAGCTTAGATTCCCTGTCGGAGACCCAGTACTTC.

This chain uses TRBV19 with TRBJ1-5; the D is unclear. The germline gives CDR1 LNHDA, CDR2 SQIVND (reference sequence). This CDR3 spans 13 amino acids. V lost 1 base and J lost 6, with 7 bases in between. The CDR3 nucleotides read TGTGCCAGTAGTATAGGACATTCTCAGCCCCAGCATTTT. This gives the protein CASSIGHSQPQHF.

CDR3 residues: CASSVGLAGEQFF. The CDR3 DNA sequence: TGTGCCAGCAGCGTCGGACTAGCGGGTGAGCAGTTCTTC. This chain links TRBV21-1 with TRBJ2-1; whether TRBD2, the table's D call, matches the DNA was not checked. TRBV21-1 is a pseudogene segment. This CDR3 is 13 amino acids long.

As concerns this clone: One junction end does not reproduce the germline sequence, and a read error may be involved. The chain combines TRBV15 with TRBJ2-7; D might be TRBD2 (6 bases). The CDR3 runs to 15 residues. Germline CDR1 and CDR2: LNHNV and YYDKDF (reference sequence). The DNA for the CDR3 is TGTGCCACCGGAGGACCGGGACTTCCACTTCTACGTTCGGACTTC. Its translation: CATGGPGLPLLRSDF.

The V gene is TRBV6-1, the J gene TRBJ2-3; D may be TRBD2 (6 bases). This CDR3 contains 15 residues. The V gene's germline CDR1 is MNHNS and CDR2 SASEGT. Trimming took off 0 bases at V and 3 bases at J, with 10 bases between the two ends. CDR3 nucleotide sequence: TGTGCCAGCAGTGAAGCGAGGCGGGAAACAGATACGCAGTATTTT. Residues: CASSEARRETDTQYF.